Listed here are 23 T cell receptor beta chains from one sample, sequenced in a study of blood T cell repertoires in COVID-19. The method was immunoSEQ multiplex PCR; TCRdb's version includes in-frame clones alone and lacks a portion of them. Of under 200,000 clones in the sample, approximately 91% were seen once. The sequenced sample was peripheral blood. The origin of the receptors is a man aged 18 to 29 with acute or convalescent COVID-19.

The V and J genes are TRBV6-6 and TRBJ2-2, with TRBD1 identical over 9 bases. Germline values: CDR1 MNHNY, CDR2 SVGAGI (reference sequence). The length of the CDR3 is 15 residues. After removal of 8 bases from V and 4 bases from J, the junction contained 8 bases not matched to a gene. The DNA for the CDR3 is TGTGCCAGCGCTACAGGGGGCGTGGGCACCGGGGAGCTGTTTTTT. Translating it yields CASATGGVGTGELFF.

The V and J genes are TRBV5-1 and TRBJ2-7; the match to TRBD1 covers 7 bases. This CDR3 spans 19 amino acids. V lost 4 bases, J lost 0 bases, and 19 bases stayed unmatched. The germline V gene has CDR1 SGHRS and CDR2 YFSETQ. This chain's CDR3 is CASSTGDSRPLKSSYEQYF. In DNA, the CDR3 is TGCGCCAGCAGCACCGGGGACAGCCGGCCCCTCAAAAGCTCCTACGAGCAGTACTTC.

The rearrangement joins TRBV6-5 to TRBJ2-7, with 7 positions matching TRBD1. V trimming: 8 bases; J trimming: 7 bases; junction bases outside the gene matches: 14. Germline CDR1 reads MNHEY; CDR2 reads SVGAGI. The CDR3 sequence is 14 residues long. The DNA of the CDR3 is TGTGCCAGCCTCGGTGACAGGGCACCAGGTGAGCAGTACTTC. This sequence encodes CASLGDRAPGEQYF.

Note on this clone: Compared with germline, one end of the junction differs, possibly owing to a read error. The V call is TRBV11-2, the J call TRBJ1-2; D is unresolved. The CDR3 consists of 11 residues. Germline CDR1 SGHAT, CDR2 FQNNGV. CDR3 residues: CASSLGVELGF. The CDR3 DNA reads TGTGCCAGCAGCTTAGGGGTGGAGCTAGGATTC.

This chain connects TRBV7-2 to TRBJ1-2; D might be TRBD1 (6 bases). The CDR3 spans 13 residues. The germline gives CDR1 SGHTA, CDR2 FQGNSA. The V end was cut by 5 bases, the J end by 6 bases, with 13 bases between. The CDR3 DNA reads TGTGCCAGCAGCGGTAGGGCAGGGGATGGCTACACCTTC. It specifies CASSGRAGDGYTF.

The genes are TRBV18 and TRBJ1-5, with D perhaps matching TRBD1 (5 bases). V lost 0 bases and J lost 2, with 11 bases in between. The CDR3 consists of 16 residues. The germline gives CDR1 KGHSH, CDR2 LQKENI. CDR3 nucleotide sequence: TGTGCCAGCTCACCACCAGCGGGGGGGGGCAATCAGCCCCAGCATTTT. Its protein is CASSPPAGGGNQPQHF.

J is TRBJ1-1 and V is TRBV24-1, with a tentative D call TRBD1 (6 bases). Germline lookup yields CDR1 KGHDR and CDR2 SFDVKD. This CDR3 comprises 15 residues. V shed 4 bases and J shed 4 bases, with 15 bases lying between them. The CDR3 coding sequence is TGTGCCACCAGTGACCAACAGGGAGGGAGCACTGAAGCTTTCTTT. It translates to CATSDQQGGSTEAFF.

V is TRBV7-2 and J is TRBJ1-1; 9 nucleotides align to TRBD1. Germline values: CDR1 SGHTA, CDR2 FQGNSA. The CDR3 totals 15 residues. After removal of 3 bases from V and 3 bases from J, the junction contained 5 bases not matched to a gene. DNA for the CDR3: TGTGCCAGCAGCTTCCAGTGGACAGGGGACACTGAAGCTTTCTTT. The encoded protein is CASSFQWTGDTEAFF.

The CDR3 nucleotides read TGTGCCAGCAGCCAGCGAGGTCGGGAGCAGTTCTTC. Its protein is CASSQRGREQFF. The chain is built from TRBV3-1 (or the pseudogene TRBV3-2) and TRBJ2-1; D call uncertain. Germline loops: CDR1 LGHDT, CDR2 YNNKEL (reference sequence). The CDR3 runs 12 residues. Deletions cut 3 bases from V and 10 bases from J, with 10 bases between.

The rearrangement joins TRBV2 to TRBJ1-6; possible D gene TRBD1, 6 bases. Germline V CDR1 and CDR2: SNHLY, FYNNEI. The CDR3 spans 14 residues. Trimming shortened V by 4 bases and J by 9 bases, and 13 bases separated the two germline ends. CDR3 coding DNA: TGTGCCAGCAGTGTACAGGGCGGTGGTTCACCCCTCCACTTT. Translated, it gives CASSVQGGGSPLHF.

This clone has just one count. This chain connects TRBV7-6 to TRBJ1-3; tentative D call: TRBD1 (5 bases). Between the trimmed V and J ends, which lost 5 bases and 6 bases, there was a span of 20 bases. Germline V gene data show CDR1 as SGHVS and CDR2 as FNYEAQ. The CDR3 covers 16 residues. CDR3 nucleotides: TGTGCCAGCAGCCCATATACCACCGGGACTATAAACACCATATATTTT. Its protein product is CASSPYTTGTINTIYF.

DNA for the CDR3: TGTGCCAGCAGCGCCGTAATAGGAAACACCATATATTTT. Its protein is CASSAVIGNTIYF. The chain employs TRBV9 and TRBJ1-3; unclear D gene. V dropped 3 bases and J dropped 4 bases, with 8 bases sitting between them. This CDR3 comprises 13 residues. The germline V gene has CDR1 SGDLS and CDR2 YYNGEE.

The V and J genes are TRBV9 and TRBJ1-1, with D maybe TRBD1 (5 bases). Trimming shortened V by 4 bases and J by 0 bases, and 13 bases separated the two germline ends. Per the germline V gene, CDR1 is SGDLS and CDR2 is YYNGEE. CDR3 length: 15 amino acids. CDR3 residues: CASSPRGAVNTEAFF. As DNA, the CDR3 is TGTGCCAGCAGCCCTAGGGGTGCGGTGAACACTGAAGCTTTCTTT.

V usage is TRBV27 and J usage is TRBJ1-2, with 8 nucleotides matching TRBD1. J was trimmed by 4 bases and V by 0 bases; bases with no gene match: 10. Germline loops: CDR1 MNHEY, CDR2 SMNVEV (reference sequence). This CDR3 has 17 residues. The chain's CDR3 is CASSLSSPPGGAYGYTF. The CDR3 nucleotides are TGTGCCAGCAGTTTATCCTCACCCCCAGGGGGCGCCTATGGCTACACCTTC.

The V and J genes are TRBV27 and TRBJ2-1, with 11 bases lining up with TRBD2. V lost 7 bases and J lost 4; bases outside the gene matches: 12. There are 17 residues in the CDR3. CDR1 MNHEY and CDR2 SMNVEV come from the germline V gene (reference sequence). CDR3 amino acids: CASTRRGLAGKYNEQFF. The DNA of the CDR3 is TGTGCCAGCACCCGCCGCGGACTAGCGGGTAAATACAATGAGCAGTTCTTC.

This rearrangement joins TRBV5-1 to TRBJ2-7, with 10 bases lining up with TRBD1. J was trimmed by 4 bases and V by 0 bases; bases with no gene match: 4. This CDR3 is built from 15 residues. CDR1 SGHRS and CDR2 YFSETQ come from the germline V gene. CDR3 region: CASSLGDRGPYEQYF. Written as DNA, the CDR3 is TGCGCCAGCAGCTTGGGGGACAGGGGCCCTTACGAGCAGTACTTC.

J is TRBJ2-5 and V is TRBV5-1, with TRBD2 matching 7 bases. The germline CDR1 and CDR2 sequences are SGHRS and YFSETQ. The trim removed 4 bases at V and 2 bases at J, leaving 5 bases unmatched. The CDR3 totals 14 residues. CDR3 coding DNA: TGCGCCAGCAGCGCGGGGGACGAGCAAGAGACCCAGTACTTC. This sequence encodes CASSAGDEQETQYF.

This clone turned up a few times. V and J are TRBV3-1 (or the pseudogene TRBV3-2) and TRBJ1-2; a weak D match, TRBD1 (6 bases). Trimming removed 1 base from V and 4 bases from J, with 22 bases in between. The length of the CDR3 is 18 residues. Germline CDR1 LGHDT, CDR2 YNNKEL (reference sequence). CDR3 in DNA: TGTGCCAGCAGCCAAGGCTCTCAAGGGGCGGGGGCTTCCTATGGCTACACCTTC. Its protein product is CASSQGSQGAGASYGYTF.

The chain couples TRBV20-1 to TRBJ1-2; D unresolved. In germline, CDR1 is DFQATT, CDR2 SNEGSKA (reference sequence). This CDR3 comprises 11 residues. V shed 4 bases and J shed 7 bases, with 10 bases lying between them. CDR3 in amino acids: CSATRVSGYTF. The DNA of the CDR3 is TGCAGTGCTACGAGGGTTTCTGGCTACACCTTC.

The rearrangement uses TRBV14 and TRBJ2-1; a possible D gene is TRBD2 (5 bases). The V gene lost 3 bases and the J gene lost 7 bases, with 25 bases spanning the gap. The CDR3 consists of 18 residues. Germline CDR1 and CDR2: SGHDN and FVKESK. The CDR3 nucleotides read TGTGCCAGCAGCCAGATTGAGTTCGGGATGCAATATGGGAATGAGCAGTTCTTC. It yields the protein CASSQIEFGMQYGNEQFF.

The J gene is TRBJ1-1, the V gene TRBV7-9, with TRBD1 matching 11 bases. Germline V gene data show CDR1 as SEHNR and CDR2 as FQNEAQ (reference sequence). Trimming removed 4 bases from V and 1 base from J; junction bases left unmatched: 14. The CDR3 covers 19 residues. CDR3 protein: CASSSYSRDRGGWNTEAFF. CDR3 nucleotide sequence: TGTGCCAGCAGCTCTTATTCACGGGACAGGGGGGGTTGGAACACTGAAGCTTTCTTT.

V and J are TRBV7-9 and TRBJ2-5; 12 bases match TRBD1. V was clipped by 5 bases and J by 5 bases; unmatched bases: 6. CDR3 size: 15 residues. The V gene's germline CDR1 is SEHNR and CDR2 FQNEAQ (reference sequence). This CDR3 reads CASSPRDRGQETQYF. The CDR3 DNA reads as TGTGCCAGCAGCCCCCGGGACAGGGGGCAGGAGACCCAGTACTTC.

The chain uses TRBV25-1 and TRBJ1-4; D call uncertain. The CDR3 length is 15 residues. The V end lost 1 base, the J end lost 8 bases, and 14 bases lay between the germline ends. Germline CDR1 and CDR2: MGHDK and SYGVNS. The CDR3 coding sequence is TGTGCCAGCAGTGAATCTGGGCAGCTATGGGAAAAACTGTTTTTT. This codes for CASSESGQLWEKLFF. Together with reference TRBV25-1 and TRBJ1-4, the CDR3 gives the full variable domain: EADIYQTPRYLVIGTGKKITLECSQTMGHDKMYWYQQDPGMELHLIHYSYGVNSTEKGDLSSESTVSRIRTEHFPLTLESARPSHTSQYLCASSESGQLWEKLFFGSGTQLSVL.